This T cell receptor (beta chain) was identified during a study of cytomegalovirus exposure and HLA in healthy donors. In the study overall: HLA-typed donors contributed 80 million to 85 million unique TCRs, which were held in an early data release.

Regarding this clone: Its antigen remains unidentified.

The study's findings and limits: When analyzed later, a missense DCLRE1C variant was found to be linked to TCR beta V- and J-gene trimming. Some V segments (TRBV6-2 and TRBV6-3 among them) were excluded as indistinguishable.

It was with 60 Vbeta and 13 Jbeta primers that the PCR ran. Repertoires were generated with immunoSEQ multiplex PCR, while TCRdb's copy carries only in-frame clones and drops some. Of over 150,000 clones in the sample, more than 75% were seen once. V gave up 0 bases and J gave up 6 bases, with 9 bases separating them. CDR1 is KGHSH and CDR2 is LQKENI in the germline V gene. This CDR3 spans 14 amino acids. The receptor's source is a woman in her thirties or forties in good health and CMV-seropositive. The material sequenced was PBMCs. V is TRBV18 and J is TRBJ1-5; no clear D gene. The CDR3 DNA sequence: TGTGCCAGCTCACCACCGGGGAGGGCTCAGCCCCAGCATTTT. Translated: CASSPPGRAQPQHF.